This passage covers 28 T cell receptor beta chains from one sample sequenced in a study of technical replicates of blood from a few donors. The table came from immunoSEQ multiplex PCR; TCRdb's copy has only in-frame clones and leaves some out. Altogether approximately 73,000 clones are present, just under 95% being singletons, with the ten largest covering 0.25% to 0.3%. Sequenced input: T cells isolated from PBMCs. The source of these receptors is a human donor in good health.

The chain joins TRBV28 to TRBJ1-1; D gene ambiguous. This CDR3 region has 14 residues. Trimming took 5 bases from V and 4 from J, leaving 14 bases between them. The V gene's germline CDR1 is MDHEN and CDR2 SYDVKM. CDR3 in DNA: TGTGCCAGCAGTCTTCGCCCTCGGGTCACTGAAGCTTTCTTT. Translation gives CASSLRPRVTEAFF. Using reference TRBV28 and TRBJ1-1 for the parts outside the CDR3, the full variable domain is DVKVTQSSRYLVKRTGEKVFLECVQDMDHENMFWYRQDPGLGLRLIYFSYDVKMKEKGDIPEGYSVSREKKERFSLILESASTNQTSMYLCASSLRPRVTEAFFGQGTRLTVV.

The chain couples TRBV28 to TRBJ2-7; TRBD1 matches at 7 bases. Germline loops: CDR1 MDHEN, CDR2 SYDVKM. After removal of 2 bases from V and 2 bases from J, the junction contained 3 bases not matched to a gene. This CDR3 is built from 14 residues. The CDR3 reads CASSLGTVAYEQYF. In DNA form, the CDR3 reads TGTGCCAGCAGTTTAGGGACAGTAGCCTACGAGCAGTACTTC.

This clone was counted only a few times. This chain connects TRBV5-1 to TRBJ1-2; D is uncertain. Germline V gives CDR1 SGHRS, CDR2 YFSETQ. V was shortened by 0 bases and J by 6 bases, with 9 bases between the two germline ends. The CDR3 runs 13 residues. The CDR3 sequence: CASSLAGSDGYTF. The DNA of the CDR3 is TGCGCCAGCAGCTTGGCAGGATCTGATGGCTACACCTTC.

The J gene is TRBJ2-1, the V gene TRBV7-9, with D possibly matching TRBD2 (5 bases). The V end lost 3 bases, the J end lost 0 bases, and 12 bases lay between the germline ends. The germline V gene encodes CDR1 SEHNR and CDR2 FQNEAQ (reference sequence). The CDR3 has 16 residues. The CDR3 sequence: CASSFKRLSSYNEQFF. Here the CDR3 DNA reads TGTGCCAGCAGCTTTAAGCGGCTTAGCTCCTACAATGAGCAGTTCTTC.

In DNA, the CDR3 is TGTGCCAGCAGTCCTCACGCCACAGGGGATGGCTACACCTTC. Protein sequence: CASSPHATGDGYTF. The chain couples TRBV6-5 to TRBJ1-2; TRBD1 agrees at 7 bases. J gave up 6 bases and V 5 bases, and 9 bases lay outside the gene matches. The germline CDR1 and CDR2 sequences are MNHEY and SVGAGI. The CDR3 loop spans 14 amino acids.

This chain joins TRBV7-6 and TRBJ1-4; 8 bases agree with TRBD1. Germline loops: CDR1 SGHVS, CDR2 FNYEAQ. The CDR3 contains 16 residues. Trimming at V came to 1 base and at J to 2 bases, leaving 3 bases not matched to a gene. In DNA, the CDR3 is TGTGCCAGCAGCTTAGGACAGGGGATGACTAATGAAAAACTGTTTTTT. Its protein product is CASSLGQGMTNEKLFF.

This clone was detected only once. The J gene is TRBJ1-2, the V gene TRBV4-1; TRBD1 might be the D (6 bases). The length of the CDR3 is 12 residues. In germline, CDR1 is MGHRA, CDR2 YSYEKL. Trimming cost V 6 bases and J 6 bases, with 11 bases left between them. CDR3 sequence: CASRAWTDGYTF. The CDR3 DNA reads TGCGCCAGCAGAGCCTGGACAGATGGCTACACCTTC.

This clone was counted only a few times. V usage is TRBV7-6 and J usage is TRBJ2-1, with unresolved D. The CDR3 length is 14 residues. The V gene lost 4 bases and the J gene lost 6 bases, with 13 bases spanning the gap. Germline V CDR1 and CDR2: SGHVS, FNYEAQ. Here the CDR3 reads CASSSVPGSNEQFF. In DNA, the CDR3 is TGTGCCAGCAGCTCAGTCCCAGGATCCAATGAGCAGTTCTTC.

This clone was picked up one time. The chain uses TRBV10-3 and TRBJ1-1; perhaps TRBD1 as D (6 bases). Germline assignment: CDR1 ENHRY and CDR2 SYGVKD. CDR3 size: 14 residues. V dropped 5 bases and J dropped 3 bases, with 13 bases sitting between them. CDR3 loop: CAISNRDADTEAFF. The CDR3 bases are TGTGCCATCAGTAACAGGGACGCGGACACTGAAGCTTTCTTT.

The chain employs TRBV30 and TRBJ2-1; 7 positions match TRBD2. Trimming cost V 0 bases and J 7 bases; bases outside gene matches: 0. Per the germline V gene, CDR1 is GTSNPN and CDR2 is SVGIG (reference sequence). CDR3 size: 12 residues. CDR3 nucleotide sequence: TGTGCCTGGAGTGTAGCGGGGAATGAGCAGTTCTTC. It encodes CAWSVAGNEQFF.

The J gene is TRBJ1-1, the V gene TRBV5-1, with D perhaps TRBD1 (6 bases). V was pared by 3 bases and J by 5 bases, with 11 bases between. CDR3 length: 13 amino acids. Germline-derived CDR1 and CDR2 are SGHRS and YFSETQ. The CDR3 spells CASSYAQGTEAFF. CDR3 DNA: TGCGCCAGCAGCTACGCACAGGGAACTGAAGCTTTCTTT.

The genes are TRBV11-3 and TRBJ2-5; 10 nucleotides match TRBD2. Trimming at V came to 6 bases and at J to 7 bases, leaving 8 bases not matched to a gene. Germline values: CDR1 SGHNT, CDR2 YENEEA. This CDR3 comprises 14 residues. The CDR3 DNA reads TGTGCCAGCAGTCAGCGGGGGGGCTTGGGGACCCAGTACTTC. This sequence encodes CASSQRGGLGTQYF. The full variable domain, completed using reference TRBV11-3 and TRBJ2-5, is EAGVVQSPRYKIIEKKQPVAFWCNPISGHNTLYWYLQNLGQGPELLIRYENEEAVDDSQLPKDRFSAERLKGVDSTLKIQPAELGDSAVYLCASSQRGGLGTQYFGPGTRLLVL.

The rearrangement joins TRBV7-9 to TRBJ1-2; D gene unclear. CDR1 is SEHNR and CDR2 is FQNEAQ in the germline V gene (reference sequence). The V and J ends lost 3 bases and 10 bases respectively, with 9 bases between them. CDR3 length: 11 amino acids. CDR3 protein: CASSFGRFYTF. The CDR3 coding sequence is TGTGCCAGCAGCTTCGGTCGTTTCTACACCTTC.

The rearrangement uses TRBV18 and TRBJ1-1; D uncertain. Trimming took 0 bases from V and 5 from J, leaving 10 bases between them. This CDR3 has 14 residues. Germline V lookup: CDR1 KGHSH, CDR2 LQKENI. The CDR3 sequence: CASSPPGSRTEAFF. The CDR3 coding sequence is TGTGCCAGCTCACCACCCGGTTCTCGGACTGAAGCTTTCTTT.

This clone was counted once. This sequence joins TRBV6-1 and TRBJ1-3; D is possibly TRBD1 (6 bases). V lost 7 bases and J 0 bases, leaving 10 bases between the germline ends. The CDR3 length is 14 residues. Germline lookup yields CDR1 MNHNS and CDR2 SASEGT. The chain's CDR3 is CASIIGGSGNTIYF. The CDR3 bases are TGTGCCAGCATCATAGGGGGCTCTGGAAACACCATATATTTT.

The chain couples TRBV19 to TRBJ1-5, with a tentative D call TRBD1 (6 bases). The CDR3 sequence is 15 residues long. The germline gives CDR1 LNHDA, CDR2 SQIVND (reference sequence). V was cut by 8 bases and J by 0 bases, with 14 bases left in between. The CDR3 reads CASGPTGLSNQPQHF. The CDR3 region has the DNA TGTGCCAGTGGACCGACAGGACTTAGCAATCAGCCCCAGCATTTT.

The chain has TRBV7-9 and TRBJ1-2; the D gene is possibly TRBD1 (6 bases). V lost 3 bases and J 4 bases, leaving 18 bases between the germline ends. The CDR3 is 16 residues long. Germline CDR1 and CDR2: SEHNR and FQNEAQ (reference sequence). The CDR3 region has the DNA TGTGCCAGCAGCTTGTCGTCGGCAGGGGAACGCTATGGCTACACCTTC. This gives the protein CASSLSSAGERYGYTF.

This chain joins TRBV11-2 and TRBJ2-7, with a tentative D call TRBD1 (6 bases). Trimming shortened V by 5 bases and J by 0 bases, and 14 bases separated the two germline ends. Germline V CDR1 and CDR2: SGHAT, FQNNGV. The CDR3 extends over 15 amino acids. DNA of the CDR3: TGTGCCAGCAGCCCCACAGGGATGGGCTCCTACGAGCAGTACTTC. This sequence encodes CASSPTGMGSYEQYF. The entire variable domain, with the rest obtained from reference TRBV11-2 and TRBJ2-7, is as follows: EAGVAQSPRYKIIEKRQSVAFWCNPISGHATLYWYQQILGQGPKLLIQFQNNGVVDDSQLPKDRFSAERLKGVDSTLKIQPAKLEDSAVYLCASSPTGMGSYEQYFGPGTRLTVT.

V is TRBV4-2 and J is TRBJ2-1; possibly TRBD1 for D (5 bases). Per germline, CDR1 LGHNA and CDR2 YNFKEQ. V gave up 0 bases and J gave up 4 bases, with 13 bases separating them. The CDR3 contains 16 residues. CDR3 loop: CASSQDPRVEYNEQFF. CDR3 in DNA: TGTGCCAGCAGCCAAGATCCCAGGGTCGAGTACAATGAGCAGTTCTTC.

This chain connects TRBV11-2 to TRBJ2-5; TRBD2 matches at 15 bases. The junction had 5 bases not matched to a gene; V was cut back by 3 bases and J by 3 bases. The CDR3 runs to 17 residues. Germline CDR1 SGHAT, CDR2 FQNNGV. The CDR3 DNA follows: TGTGCCAGCAGCTTTCGGACTAGCGGGGGGGTAAAAGAGACCCAGTACTTC. Translating it yields CASSFRTSGGVKETQYF.

This chain links TRBV10-2 with TRBJ1-1; D call uncertain. V gave up 6 bases and J gave up 5 bases, with 13 bases separating them. Germline V lookup: CDR1 WSHSY, CDR2 SAAADI. The CDR3 has 13 residues. CDR3 in amino acids: CASSQLLNTEAFF. CDR3 sequence (DNA): TGCGCCAGCAGCCAGTTGTTAAATACTGAAGCTTTCTTT.

The chain joins TRBV27 to TRBJ2-7; D might be TRBD2 (6 bases). V was pared by 2 bases and J by 2 bases, with 13 bases between. The CDR3 spans 15 residues. Germline loops: CDR1 MNHEY, CDR2 SMNVEV (reference sequence). The CDR3 nucleotides are TGTGCCAGCAGTTTAACCGGGACTCCAACCTACGAGCAGTACTTC. Translated, it gives CASSLTGTPTYEQYF.

This clone was counted between two and nine times. The chain combines TRBV19 with TRBJ2-7, with D maybe TRBD2 (5 bases). Per germline, CDR1 LNHDA and CDR2 SQIVND (reference sequence). The CDR3 has 14 residues. V was cut by 0 bases and J by 2 bases, with 8 bases left in between. The CDR3 sequence: CASSIDPGTYEQYF. The DNA for the CDR3 is TGTGCCAGTAGTATAGATCCCGGGACCTACGAGCAGTACTTC.

J is TRBJ1-2 and V is TRBV14, with a possible D match to TRBD1 (5 bases). The CDR3 contains 14 residues. Germline V gene data show CDR1 as SGHDN and CDR2 as FVKESK. Trimming removed 1 base at V and 6 bases at J, with 12 bases between. CDR3 in amino acids: CASSQGARVNGYTF. The CDR3 DNA is TGTGCCAGCAGCCAAGGAGCCAGGGTAAATGGCTACACCTTC.

The rearrangement uses TRBV6-1 and TRBJ2-7, with a possible D match to TRBD1 (5 bases). The CDR3 length is 14 residues. Germline V gene lookup returns CDR1 MNHNS and CDR2 SASEGT. Trimming took 4 bases from V and 2 from J, leaving 12 bases between them. The CDR3 is CASSARQGTYEQYF. The CDR3 region has the DNA TGTGCCAGCAGTGCCCGTCAGGGAACCTACGAGCAGTACTTC.

The CDR3 sequence: CASSSLILTANYGYTF. CDR3 bases: TGTGCCAGCAGCTCACTAATCTTGACGGCTAACTATGGCTACACCTTC. The chain carries TRBV5-4 and TRBJ1-2; D gene unclear. CDR3 length equals 16 residues. Trimming took 3 bases from V and 0 from J, leaving 15 bases between them. Germline loops: CDR1 SGHNT, CDR2 YYREEE (reference sequence).

V usage is TRBV6-5 and J usage is TRBJ2-7; no firm D call. CDR1 is MNHEY and CDR2 is SVGAGI in the germline V gene. Trimming cost V 5 bases and J 4 bases, with 9 bases left between them. The length of the CDR3 is 12 residues. CDR3 DNA sequence: TGTGCCAGCAGTAAACAGAGATACGAGCAGTACTTC. Translating gives CASSKQRYEQYF.

The chain joins TRBV7-9 to TRBJ2-3; 10 bases fit TRBD2. Germline V lookup: CDR1 SEHNR, CDR2 FQNEAQ (reference sequence). The CDR3 has 19 amino acids. With 1 base clipped from V and 5 bases from J, the junction kept 15 bases outside the gene matches. DNA for the CDR3: TGTGCCAGCAGCTTAGAGTCTAGCGGGAGATTTTTTAGGAAAGATACGCAGTATTTT. It codes for CASSLESSGRFFRKDTQYF.